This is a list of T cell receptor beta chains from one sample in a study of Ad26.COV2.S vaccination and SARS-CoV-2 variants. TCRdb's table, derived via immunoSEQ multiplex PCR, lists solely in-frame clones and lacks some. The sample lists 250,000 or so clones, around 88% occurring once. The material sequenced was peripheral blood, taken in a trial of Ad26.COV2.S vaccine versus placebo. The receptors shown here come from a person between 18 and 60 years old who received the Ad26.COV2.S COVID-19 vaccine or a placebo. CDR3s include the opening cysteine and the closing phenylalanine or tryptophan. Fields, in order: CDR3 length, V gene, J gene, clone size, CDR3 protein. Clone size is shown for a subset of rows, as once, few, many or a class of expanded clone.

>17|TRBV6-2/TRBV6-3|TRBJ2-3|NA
CASSSLRGRASTDTQYF
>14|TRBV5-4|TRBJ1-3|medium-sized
CASSPNPTGNTIYF
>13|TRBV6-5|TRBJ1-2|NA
CASSYAQGNGYTF
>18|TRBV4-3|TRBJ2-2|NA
CASSHPLGQGINTGELFF
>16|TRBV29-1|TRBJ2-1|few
CSSPGELAGAWDEQFF
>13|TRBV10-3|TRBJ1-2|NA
CAISGDSNYGYTF
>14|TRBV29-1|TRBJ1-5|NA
CSVLEGGGNQPQHF
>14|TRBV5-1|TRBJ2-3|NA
CASSLAADSDTQYF
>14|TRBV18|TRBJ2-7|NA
CASAESGGPYEQYF
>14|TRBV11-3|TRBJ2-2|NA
CASSDRGRAGELFF